This entry describes one T cell receptor (beta chain). The data were obtained in a study of shared clonotypes between healthy human individuals. Per the study methods: ImmunoSEQ supplied junction-only sequences lacking quality scores, so filtering was different. Sequencing was performed with immunoSEQ multiplex PCR; in TCRdb, only in-frame clones are kept and a portion is missing. The DNA was the basis for D and trimming; V, J and clone size are from that table. The table shows roughly 220,000 clones, with 50% to 75% occurring only once. The germline CDR1 and CDR2 sequences are SGDLS and YYNGEE. The CDR3 loop spans 14 amino acids. V was clipped by 3 bases and J by 2 bases, with 9 bases between them.

This clonotype originated in a man aged 30-40 years in good health. The sample consisted of memory CD4+ T cells sorted from blood. Described subset: CD45RA-negative fraction. The chain links TRBV9 to TRBJ2-1; D gene unclear. CDR3 sequence (DNA): TGTGCCAGCAGCGAAGGTCTCACCTACAATGAGCAGTTCTTC. The encoded protein is CASSEGLTYNEQFF.